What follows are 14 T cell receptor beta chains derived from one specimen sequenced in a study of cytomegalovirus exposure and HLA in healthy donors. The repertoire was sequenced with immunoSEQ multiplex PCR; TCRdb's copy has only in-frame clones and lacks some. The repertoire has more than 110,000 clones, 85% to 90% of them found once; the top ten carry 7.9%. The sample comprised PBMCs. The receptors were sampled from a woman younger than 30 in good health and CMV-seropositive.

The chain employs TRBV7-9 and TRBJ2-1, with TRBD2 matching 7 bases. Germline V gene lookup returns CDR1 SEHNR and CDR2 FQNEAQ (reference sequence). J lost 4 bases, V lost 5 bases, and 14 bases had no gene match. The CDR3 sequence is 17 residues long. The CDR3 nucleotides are TGTGCCAGCAGCCTTAGACTAGCTAGTCCGTTATACAATGAGCAGTTCTTC. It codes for CASSLRLASPLYNEQFF.

The CDR3 here is CASSFDGTSGSYEQYF. In DNA, the CDR3 is TGTGCCAGCAGCTTTGATGGGACTAGCGGCTCCTACGAGCAGTACTTC. This chain links TRBV7-6 with TRBJ2-7, with 11 bases matching TRBD2. The CDR3 runs to 16 residues. With 3 bases clipped from V and 0 bases from J, the junction kept 4 bases outside the gene matches. Germline CDR1 and CDR2: SGHVS and FNYEAQ.

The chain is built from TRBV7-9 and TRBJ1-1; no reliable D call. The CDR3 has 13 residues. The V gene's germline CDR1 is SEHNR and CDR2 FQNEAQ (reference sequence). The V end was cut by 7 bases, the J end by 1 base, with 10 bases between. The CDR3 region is CASKFDKNTEAFF. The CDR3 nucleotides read TGTGCCAGCAAGTTTGACAAGAACACTGAAGCTTTCTTT.

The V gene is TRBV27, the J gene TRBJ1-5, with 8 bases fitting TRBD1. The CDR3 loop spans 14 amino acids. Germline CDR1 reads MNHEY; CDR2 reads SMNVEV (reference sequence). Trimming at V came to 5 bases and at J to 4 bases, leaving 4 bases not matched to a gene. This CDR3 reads CASSQWTGNQPQHF. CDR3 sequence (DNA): TGTGCCAGCAGTCAATGGACAGGGAATCAGCCCCAGCATTTT.

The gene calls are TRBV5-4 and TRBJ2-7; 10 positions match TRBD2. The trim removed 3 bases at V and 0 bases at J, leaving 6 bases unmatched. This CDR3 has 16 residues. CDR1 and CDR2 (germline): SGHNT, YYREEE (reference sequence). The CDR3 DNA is TGTGCCAGCAGCTCAAAACTAGCGGGAAGCTCCTACGAGCAGTACTTC. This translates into CASSSKLAGSSYEQYF.

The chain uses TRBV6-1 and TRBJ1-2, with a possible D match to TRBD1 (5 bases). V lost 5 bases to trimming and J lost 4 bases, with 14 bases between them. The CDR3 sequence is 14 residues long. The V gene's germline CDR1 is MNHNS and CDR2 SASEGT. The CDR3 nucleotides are TGTGCCAGCAGTTTCCAGACAGCTATCTATGGCTACACCTTC. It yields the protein CASSFQTAIYGYTF.

The CDR3 sequence: CASSPPTGAGYTF. The CDR3 DNA reads as TGTGCCAGCAGTCCTCCTACAGGGGCGGGCTACACCTTC. V is TRBV27 and J is TRBJ1-2; 7 bases fit TRBD1. In germline, CDR1 is MNHEY, CDR2 SMNVEV (reference sequence). Trimming removed 5 bases from V and 8 bases from J; junction bases left unmatched: 8. This CDR3 is built from 13 residues.

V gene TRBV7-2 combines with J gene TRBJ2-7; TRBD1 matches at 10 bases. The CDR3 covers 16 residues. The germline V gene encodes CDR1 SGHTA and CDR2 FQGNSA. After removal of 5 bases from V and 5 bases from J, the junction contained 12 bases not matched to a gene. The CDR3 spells CASSQEAGTGVHEQYF. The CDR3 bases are TGTGCCAGCAGCCAGGAGGCCGGGACAGGGGTCCACGAGCAGTACTTC.

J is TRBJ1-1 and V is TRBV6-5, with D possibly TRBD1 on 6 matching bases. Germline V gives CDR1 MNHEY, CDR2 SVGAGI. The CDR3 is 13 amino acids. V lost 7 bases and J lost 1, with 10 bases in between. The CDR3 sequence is CASISQGNTEAFF. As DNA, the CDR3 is TGTGCCAGCATTTCACAGGGGAACACTGAAGCTTTCTTT.

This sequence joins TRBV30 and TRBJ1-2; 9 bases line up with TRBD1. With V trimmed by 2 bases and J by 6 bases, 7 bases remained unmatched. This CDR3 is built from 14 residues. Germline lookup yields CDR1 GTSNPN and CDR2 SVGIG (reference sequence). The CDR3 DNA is TGTGCCTGGAGTCCTGGGACAGGGAGCCATGGCTACACCTTC. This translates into CAWSPGTGSHGYTF.

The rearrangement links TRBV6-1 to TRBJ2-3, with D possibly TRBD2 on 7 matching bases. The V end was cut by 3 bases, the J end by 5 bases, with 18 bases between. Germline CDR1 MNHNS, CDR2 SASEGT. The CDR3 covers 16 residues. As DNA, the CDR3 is TGTGCCAGCAGTGATATGGGGGGGCGGTATGGAGATACGCAGTATTTT. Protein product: CASSDMGGRYGDTQYF.

The CDR3 region has the DNA TGTGCCAGCAGAACCAGGGGCCCTGAAGCTTTCTTT. The encoded protein is CASRTRGPEAFF. The gene calls are TRBV28 and TRBJ1-1; D is possibly TRBD1 (6 bases). V shed 6 bases and J shed 6 bases, with 11 bases lying between them. CDR1 and CDR2 from the germline V gene are MDHEN and SYDVKM. The CDR3 consists of 12 residues. The full variable domain, with the rest looked up from reference TRBV28 and TRBJ1-1, is DVKVTQSSRYLVKRTGEKVFLECVQDMDHENMFWYRQDPGLGLRLIYFSYDVKMKEKGDIPEGYSVSREKKERFSLILESASTNQTSMYLCASRTRGPEAFFGQGTRLTVV.

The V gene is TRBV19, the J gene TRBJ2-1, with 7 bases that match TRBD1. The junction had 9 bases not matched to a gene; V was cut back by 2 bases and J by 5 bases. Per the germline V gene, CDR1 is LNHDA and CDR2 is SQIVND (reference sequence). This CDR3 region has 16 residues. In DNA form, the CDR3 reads TGTGCCAGTAGTATACCTAGACAGGGCCTAAACAATGAGCAGTTCTTC. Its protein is CASSIPRQGLNNEQFF.

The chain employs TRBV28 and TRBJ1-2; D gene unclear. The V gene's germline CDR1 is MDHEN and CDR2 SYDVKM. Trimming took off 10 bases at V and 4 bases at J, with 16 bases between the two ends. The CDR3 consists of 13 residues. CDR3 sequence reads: CATRPAVIYGYTF. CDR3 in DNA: TGTGCCACTAGACCAGCAGTAATCTATGGCTACACCTTC.